The table lists the clone carrying this T cell receptor (beta chain) with a few counts. Each participant's cohort was designated according to participant-reported clinical history. Measured with immunoSEQ multiplex PCR; TCRdb has only the in-frame clones, and not every one. Of fewer than 350,000 clones in the sample, about 85% were seen once. The CDR3 is 15 residues long. Germline V CDR1 and CDR2: MDHEN, SYDVKM. Trimming left V 2 bases short and J 4 bases short, with 11 bases between. This entry is derived from a study of blood T cell repertoires in COVID-19. At the level of the study: There were acute and convalescent COVID-19 samples, and they came from the United States, Italy and Spain.

Sequencing was performed on PBMCs or T cells enriched from blood (not recorded which). The source of this sequence is a woman between 50 and 59 years old who had recovered from COVID-19. The chain recombines TRBV28 with TRBJ1-4; unclear D gene. The CDR3 DNA sequence: TGTGCCAGCAGTTTAACCGGGGTCAATAATGAAAAACTGTTTTTT. Translating it yields CASSLTGVNNEKLFF. The complete variable domain, with remaining parts taken from reference TRBV28 and TRBJ1-4, reads DVKVTQSSRYLVKRTGEKVFLECVQDMDHENMFWYRQDPGLGLRLIYFSYDVKMKEKGDIPEGYSVSREKKERFSLILESASTNQTSMYLCASSLTGVNNEKLFFGSGTQLSVL.